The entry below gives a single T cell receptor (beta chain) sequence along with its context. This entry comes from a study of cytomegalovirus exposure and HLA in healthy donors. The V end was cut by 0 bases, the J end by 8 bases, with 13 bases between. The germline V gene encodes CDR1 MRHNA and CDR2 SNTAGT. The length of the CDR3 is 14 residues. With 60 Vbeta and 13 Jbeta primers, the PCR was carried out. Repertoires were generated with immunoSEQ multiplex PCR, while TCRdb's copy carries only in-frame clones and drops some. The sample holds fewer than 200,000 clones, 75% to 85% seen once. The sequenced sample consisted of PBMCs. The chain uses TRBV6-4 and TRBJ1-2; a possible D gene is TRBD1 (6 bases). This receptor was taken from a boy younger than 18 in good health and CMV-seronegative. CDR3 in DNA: TGTGCCAGCAGTGACTCGGGCAGGGGATTCGGCTACACCTTC. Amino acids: CASSDSGRGFGYTF.